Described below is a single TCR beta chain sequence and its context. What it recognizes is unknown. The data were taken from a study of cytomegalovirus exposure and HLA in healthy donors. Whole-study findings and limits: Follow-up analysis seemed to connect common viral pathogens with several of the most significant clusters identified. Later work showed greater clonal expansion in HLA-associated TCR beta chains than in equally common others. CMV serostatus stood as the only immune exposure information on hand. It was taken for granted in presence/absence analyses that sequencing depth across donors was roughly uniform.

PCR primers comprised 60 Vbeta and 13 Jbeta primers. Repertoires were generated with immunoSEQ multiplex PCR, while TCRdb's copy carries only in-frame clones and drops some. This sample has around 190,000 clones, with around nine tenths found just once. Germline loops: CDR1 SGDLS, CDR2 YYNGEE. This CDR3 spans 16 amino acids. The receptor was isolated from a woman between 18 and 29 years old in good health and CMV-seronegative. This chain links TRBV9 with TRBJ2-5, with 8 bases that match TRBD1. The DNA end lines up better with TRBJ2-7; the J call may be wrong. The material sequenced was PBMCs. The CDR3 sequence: CASSVGVTGEPYEQYF. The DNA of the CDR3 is TGTGCCAGCAGCGTAGGGGTGACAGGGGAACCATACGAGCAGTACTTC.